The TCR beta chain under discussion was sequenced for a study of blood T cell repertoires in COVID-19. Profiled with immunoSEQ multiplex PCR; TCRdb holds only in-frame clones, not every one. The table shows approximately 50,000 clones, with roughly nine tenths occurring only once. In germline, CDR1 is SEHNR, CDR2 FQNEAQ (reference sequence). The CDR3 length is 16 residues. The V gene end was trimmed by 5 bases and the J gene end by 6 bases; junction bases not matched to a gene: 9. The gene calls are TRBV7-9 and TRBJ1-5; TRBD1 agrees at 11 bases. The origin of this receptor is a human donor in a cohort sampled during active COVID-19. Sequenced input: peripheral blood. CDR3 sequence: CASSRGQGAPVQPQHF. Here the CDR3 DNA reads TGTGCCAGCAGCCGTGGACAGGGGGCGCCGGTTCAGCCCCAGCATTTT.